The clone carrying this T cell receptor beta chain was seen more than once but under ten times. V gave up 1 base and J gave up 3 bases; unmatched junction bases: 3. The CDR3 extends over 14 amino acids. Germline V lookup: CDR1 DFQATT, CDR2 SNEGSKA (reference sequence). The data belong to a study of T cell repertoires in cytomegalovirus infection. TCRdb reprocessed the reads with MiXCR, giving one entry per CDR3 protein. The table shows 480,000 or so distinct CDR3 sequences, with roughly 12% occurring only once. The receptor comes from a human donor in good health (CMV status not recorded). Some clones in this sample may be carry-over from other donors' samples. V usage is TRBV20-1 and J usage is TRBJ2-7; 10 nucleotides align to TRBD2. The material sequenced was PBMCs. CDR3 sequence reads: CSARVPSGSYEQYF. The CDR3 DNA follows: TGCAGTGCTAGAGTGCCTAGCGGGAGCTACGAGCAGTACTTC.